The T cell receptor beta chain under discussion was sequenced for a study of blood T cell repertoires in COVID-19. Study background: Italy, Spain and the United States were the sources of the convalescent and acute COVID-19 samples. PBMCs, B-cell-depleted T cells, or T cells were the source of the cDNA or gDNA that made up the material.

As processed by the authors: How many nucleated cells were present was estimated from reference gene primer amplification. The table came from immunoSEQ multiplex PCR; TCRdb's copy has only in-frame clones and leaves some out. The V and J calls and clone size are taken from that table; D and trimming were inferred from the DNA. This sample yields roughly 40,000 clones, of which around nine tenths are seen a single time; 4.5% to 6.5% belongs to the top ten. The CDR3 totals 15 residues. Trimming removed 5 bases from V and 3 bases from J, with 16 bases in between. Germline CDR1 reads KGHSH; CDR2 reads LQKENI.

The sequence was obtained from a human donor in a cohort sampled during active COVID-19. This chain connects TRBV18 to TRBJ1-1; D call uncertain. Sequenced sample: peripheral blood. The CDR3 spells CASSIQWNVDTEAFF. CDR3 in DNA: TGTGCCAGCTCAATACAGTGGAATGTGGACACTGAAGCTTTCTTT.